These T cell receptor beta chains were read from a single sample in a study of T cell changes during pregnancy in multiple sclerosis. The repertoire was sequenced with immunoSEQ multiplex PCR; TCRdb's copy has only in-frame clones and lacks some. The table includes some 21,000 clones, about 90% detected once. Sequencing used CD8+ T cells from peripheral blood mononuclear cells, obtained in the second trimester of pregnancy. These receptors originate from a female donor in good health, enrolled as a control in a pregnancy study. CDR3s include the opening cysteine and the closing phenylalanine or tryptophan. Fields, in order: clone size, D gene, V gene, J gene, CDR3 DNA, CDR3 protein. A D gene is named only where the DNA matches it firmly. The size entry is marked missing in some rows and otherwise reads once, few, many or a size class.

>NA|NA|TRBV27|TRBJ1-2
TGTGCCAGCAGTAGAGGGCAGAACTATGGCTACACCTTC
CASSRGQNYGYTF
>NA|TRBD1|TRBV15|TRBJ2-1
TGTGCCACCAGCAGAGTCCAGGGGGATGAGCAGTTCTTC
CATSRVQGDEQFF
>NA|TRBD1|TRBV19|TRBJ1-6
TGTGCCAGTAGTATGGGGTGGACAGGGCCTTCACCCCTCCACTTT
CASSMGWTGPSPLHF
>NA|TRBD2|TRBV6-1|TRBJ2-7
TGTGCCAGCAGTCCCGGTAGCGGGGGCTCCTACGAGCAGTACTTC
CASSPGSGGSYEQYF
>once|NA|TRBV6-4|TRBJ1-1
TGTGCCAGCAGTGACGACCCAGGGGCTGGCACTGAAGCTTTCTTT
CASSDDPGAGTEAFF
>NA|NA|TRBV6-5|TRBJ2-7
TGTGCCAGCAGTTATCAGGGTCCTCCTCAGTCCTACGAGCAGTACTTC
CASSYQGPPQSYEQYF
>NA|NA|TRBV4-1|TRBJ1-4
TGCGCCAGCAGCCCTCAGGAGGCCTCAACTAATGAAAAACTGTTTTTT
CASSPQEASTNEKLFF
>once|TRBD1|TRBV5-1|TRBJ1-2
TGCGCCAGCAGTTTACCAACTGACAGGGAGGAGTATGGCTACACCTTC
CASSLPTDREEYGYTF
>NA|NA|TRBV6-1|TRBJ1-4
TGTGCCAGCAATTCGTTAGGGGGTACAAATGAAAAACTGTTTTTT
CASNSLGGTNEKLFF
>NA|NA|TRBV4-2|TRBJ2-2
TGTGCCAGCAGCCAAGAGCGGAACACCGGGGAGCTGTTTTTT
CASSQERNTGELFF
>NA|NA|TRBV6-4|TRBJ1-5
TGTGCCAGCAGTGATCCGAGGTTTGGTGGCAATCAGCCCCAGCATTTT
CASSDPRFGGNQPQHF
>NA|TRBD1|TRBV4-2|TRBJ2-7
TGTGCCAGCAGCCTCTCTATCGGGACAGGGTCCTACGAGCAGTACTTC
CASSLSIGTGSYEQYF
>NA|NA|TRBV9|TRBJ2-1
TGTGCCAGCAGCGTGGAGGGTTCTGGTGAGCAGTTCTTC
CASSVEGSGEQFF
>NA|NA|TRBV29-1|TRBJ2-1
TGCAGCGTTGAACAAGCGAACTACAATGAGCAGTTCTTC
CSVEQANYNEQFF
>NA|TRBD2|TRBV27|TRBJ2-1
TGTGCCAGCAGTTTTGGGACTAGCGGATATGAGCAGTTCTTC
CASSFGTSGYEQFF
>few|NA|TRBV7-6|TRBJ2-6
TGTGCCAGCAGCTTACACTTGGAGCAGCCCTCTGGGGCCAACGTCCTGACTTTC
CASSLHLEQPSGANVLTF
>NA|NA|TRBV2|TRBJ1-2
TGTGCCAGCAGGCAGGGGAGAGGCTACACCTTC
CASRQGRGYTF
>NA|TRBD2|TRBV6-5|TRBJ2-7
TGTGCCAGCAGTTACTTGGGACTAGCGGGGGACGAGCAGTACTTC
CASSYLGLAGDEQYF
>NA|NA|TRBV5-4|TRBJ2-7
TGTGCCAGCAGCTTGGCAGGCAGGGCCACCTACGAGCAGTACTTC
CASSLAGRATYEQYF
>NA|NA|TRBV27|TRBJ2-7
TGTGCCAGCAGTTTAGAGCAGGGGCCTTACTACGAGCAGTACTTC
CASSLEQGPYYEQYF
>NA|TRBD1|TRBV2|TRBJ1-6
TGTGCCAGGACCACAGGGGGACTAAATTCACCCCTCCACTTT
CARTTGGLNSPLHF
>once|TRBD2|TRBV9|TRBJ2-1
TGTGCCAGCAGCCCGCGACTAGCGGGAGGGCCTGGATTCTTC
CASSPRLAGGPGFF
>NA|TRBD1|TRBV7-9|TRBJ1-4
TGTGCCAGCAGCTTGGGGACAGGGGATAATGAAAAACTGTTTTTT
CASSLGTGDNEKLFF
>NA|TRBD1|TRBV7-9|TRBJ1-2
TGTGCCAGCAGCCTCGGACAGGGAGCTAACTATGGCTACACCTTC
CASSLGQGANYGYTF
>NA|TRBD2|TRBV10-3|TRBJ2-7
TGTGCCATCAGTGACGACCCTAGCGGATCCTACGAGCAGTACTTC
CAISDDPSGSYEQYF
>once|TRBD2|TRBV2|TRBJ2-1
TGTGCCAGCCCTACTAGCGGGAACAATGAGCAGTTCTTC
CASPTSGNNEQFF
>NA|TRBD2|TRBV7-3|TRBJ2-7
TGTGCCAGCAGCTCGGAAGCGGGAGTGGCCTACGAGCAGTACTTC
CASSSEAGVAYEQYF
>NA|NA|TRBV25-1|TRBJ1-2
TGTGCCAGCAGTGTTGGGACATTGGACTATGGCTACACCTTC
CASSVGTLDYGYTF
>NA|NA|TRBV28|TRBJ2-1
TGTGCCAGCAGGGCCCTCGAAATTTACAATGAGCAGTTCTTC
CASRALEIYNEQFF
>NA|NA|TRBV28|TRBJ1-1
TGTGCCAGCAGTGCACATGTGAACACTGAAGCTTTCTTT
CASSAHVNTEAFF
>NA|TRBD1|TRBV25-1|TRBJ2-5
TGTGCCAGCAGCCTGACAGGGATCTTCGAGACCCAGTACTTC
CASSLTGIFETQYF
>few|NA|TRBV4-3|TRBJ1-3
TGCGCCAGCAGCCAAGTCCTCGACAGATCCGGAAACACCATATATTTT
CASSQVLDRSGNTIYF
>NA|NA|TRBV7-9|TRBJ1-5
TGTGCCAGCAGCTCCCTTATGGCACCGAATCAGCCCCAGCATTTT
CASSSLMAPNQPQHF
>NA|NA|TRBV7-9|TRBJ2-3
TGTGCCAGCAGCGGGGCGAGCACAGATACGCAGTATTTT
CASSGASTDTQYF
>NA|NA|TRBV28|TRBJ2-1
TGTGCCAGCAGTTTACTTCTAGGAGCCTACAATGAGCAGTTCTTC
CASSLLLGAYNEQFF
>once|NA|TRBV11-2|TRBJ1-1
TGTGCCAGCAGCTCTCGCCTGCCCAGGAGGACTGAAGCTTTCTTT
CASSSRLPRRTEAFF
>NA|TRBD1|TRBV18|TRBJ2-7
TGTGCCAGCTCACCGACAGGGGGATCGGCTTCGTGGGAGCAGTACTTC
CASSPTGGSASWEQYF
>NA|NA|TRBV27|TRBJ2-7
TGTGCCAGCAGGAACCTAGCGCCGACCTACGAGCAGTACTTC
CASRNLAPTYEQYF
>NA|TRBD2|TRBV29-1|TRBJ2-1
TGCAGCGTTGAACTAGCGGGAAGGGGAAATGAGCAGTTCTTC
CSVELAGRGNEQFF
>NA|NA|TRBV27|TRBJ1-1
TGTGCCAGCATGAGGGTTGGCACTGAAGCTTTCTTT
CASMRVGTEAFF
>NA|NA|TRBV5-8|TRBJ2-7
TGTGCCAGCAGCATCAACTACGAGCAGTACTTC
CASSINYEQYF